Listed below are T cell receptor beta chains from one sample, sequenced in a study of T cells in Graves' hyperthyroidism and ophthalmopathy. Using its own MiXCR run on the multiplex PCR reads, TCRdb lists one record per CDR3 protein. The sample includes about 420,000 distinct CDR3 sequences, approximately 14% of them seen just once. The source material was blood. Receptor source: a woman aged 18 to 35 with Graves' hyperthyroidism. Each CDR3 is given with its conserved first and last residue. The order of the fields is CDR3 DNA, CDR3 protein, V gene, clone size, D gene, J gene. D genes are given only for firm matches. The size of a clone is reported for some rows only, either as once, few or many, or as a class for expanded clones.

DNA: TGTGCCAGCAGCTTAATCGTCGTGTCGCATGGCTACACCTTC
CDR3: CASSLIVVSHGYTF
V: TRBV11-2
size: many
D: .
J: TRBJ1-2

DNA: TGTGCCAGCAGTTCACCCGGGGGAGATACGCAGTATTTT
CDR3: CASSSPGGDTQYF
V: TRBV28
size: many
D: .
J: TRBJ2-3

DNA: TGTGCCACCAGTGATTCGGGAGGGGGCGCAAATGGCTACACCTTC
CDR3: CATSDSGGGANGYTF
V: TRBV24-1
size: .
D: TRBD1
J: TRBJ1-2

DNA: TGTGCCACCAGCCGAAGCAGGGGGAGAGGGATCTACGAGCAGTACTTC
CDR3: CATSRSRGRGIYEQYF
V: TRBV15
size: .
D: TRBD1
J: TRBJ2-7

DNA: TGCAGCGTTGCCGTCAATGAGCAGTTCTTC
CDR3: CSVAVNEQFF
V: TRBV29-1
size: many
D: .
J: TRBJ2-1

DNA: TGTGCCAGCAGCCCGTGGACAGGGCGGGATACGCAGTATTTT
CDR3: CASSPWTGRDTQYF
V: TRBV7-2
size: many
D: TRBD1
J: TRBJ2-3

DNA: TGTGCCAGCAGCCGCGCCGGGGGCGGCACAGATACGCAGTATTTT
CDR3: CASSRAGGGTDTQYF
V: TRBV7-2
size: many
D: .
J: TRBJ2-3

DNA: TGTGCCAGCAGCGCCGACAGGTACTATGGCTACACCTTC
CDR3: CASSADRYYGYTF
V: TRBV28
size: many
D: .
J: TRBJ1-2

DNA: TGTGCCAGCGATCGGGGCAGGGGAAACACTGAAGCTTTCTTT
CDR3: CASDRGRGNTEAFF
V: TRBV28
size: many
D: .
J: TRBJ1-1

DNA: TGTGCCAGCAGTTTATTTTCGGCCGACTGGGCCGGAAACACCATATATTTT
CDR3: CASSLFSADWAGNTIYF
V: TRBV28
size: many
D: .
J: TRBJ1-3

DNA: TGTGCCATCAGTGACTTAGGACCGCAGCCCCAGCATTTT
CDR3: CAISDLGPQPQHF
V: TRBV10-3
size: .
D: .
J: TRBJ1-5

DNA: TGTGCCAGCAGCTTAGGGGCCTGGACTAGCGGGAGGGCGGGGGATACGCAGTATTTT
CDR3: CASSLGAWTSGRAGDTQYF
V: TRBV11-2
size: few
D: TRBD2
J: TRBJ2-3

DNA: TGCGCCAGCAGCCCAGGACTAGCGGGAGGGCAGAGCACAGATACGCAGTATTTT
CDR3: CASSPGLAGGQSTDTQYF
V: TRBV5-1
size: many
D: TRBD2
J: TRBJ2-3

DNA: TGTGCCAGCAGCTTGGGCCTTAGCGGGAGATCCTACGAGCAGTACTTC
CDR3: CASSLGLSGRSYEQYF
V: TRBV11-2
size: many
D: TRBD2
J: TRBJ2-7

DNA: TGTGCCATCAGTGAGTCTTCGGGTTCAGGCAATCAGCCCCAGCATTTT
CDR3: CAISESSGSGNQPQHF
V: TRBV10-3
size: many
D: .
J: TRBJ1-5

DNA: TGTGCCAGCAGTTTTAGTCAGGGTTACGCTGAAGCTTTCTTT
CDR3: CASSFSQGYAEAFF
V: TRBV28
size: .
D: .
J: TRBJ1-1

DNA: TGTGCCAGCAGCTTGGCAGGGGTAGGTCAGCCCCAGCATTTT
CDR3: CASSLAGVGQPQHF
V: TRBV7-8
size: many
D: .
J: TRBJ1-5

DNA: TGTGCCAGCAGCCCGGGACTGACGTACAATGAGCAGTTCTTC
CDR3: CASSPGLTYNEQFF
V: TRBV12-3/TRBV12-4
size: many
D: .
J: TRBJ2-1

DNA: TGTGCCAGCAGTTACTCGGGCGGTGGCACAGATACGCAGTATTTT
CDR3: CASSYSGGGTDTQYF
V: TRBV6-5
size: many
D: .
J: TRBJ2-3

DNA: TGTGCCAGCAGTTCCCTAGCGGGAGTTGTCGACGAGCAGTACTTC
CDR3: CASSSLAGVVDEQYF
V: TRBV12-3/TRBV12-4
size: .
D: TRBD2
J: TRBJ2-7

DNA: TGTGCCAGCAGCGCCTACCCGACAGGGGCGGCACAAGAGACCCAGTACTTC
CDR3: CASSAYPTGAAQETQYF
V: TRBV5-5
size: .
D: TRBD1
J: TRBJ2-5

DNA: TGTGCCAGCACCTGGAAGACAGGGGAATCCTACTTC
CDR3: CASTWKTGESYF
V: TRBV6-2/TRBV6-3
size: many
D: TRBD1
J: TRBJ2-5

DNA: TGTGCCAGCAGCTTGGTGGTGAGGGCCAATGAGCAGTCCTTC
CDR3: CASSLVVRANEQSF
V: TRBV5-6
size: .
D: .
J: TRBJ2-1

DNA: TGTGCCAGCAGCCAACCTAGGACTAGCGGCTACAATGAGCAGTTCTTC
CDR3: CASSQPRTSGYNEQFF
V: TRBV3-1
size: many
D: TRBD2
J: TRBJ2-1

DNA: TGTGCCAGCAGCCTCCTAGCGGGAGGGGTCGGGGCCAACGTCCTGACTTTC
CDR3: CASSLLAGGVGANVLTF
V: TRBV11-2
size: many
D: TRBD2
J: TRBJ2-6

DNA: TGTGCCAGCAGTAAAAGGTGGAACCCGGGGACCTACAATGAGCAGTTCTTC
CDR3: CASSKRWNPGTYNEQFF
V: TRBV27
size: few
D: .
J: TRBJ2-1

DNA: TGTGCCTGGAGACAAGAGACCCAGTACTTC
CDR3: CAWRQETQYF
V: TRBV30
size: few
D: .
J: TRBJ2-5

DNA: TGCGCCAGCAGCCAAGATGTCAGGGAGGCCTACAATGAGCAGTTCTTC
CDR3: CASSQDVREAYNEQFF
V: TRBV4-3
size: .
D: .
J: TRBJ2-1

DNA: TGTGCCAGCCCCACTCAGGGGACTAGCTCCTACAATGAGCAGTTCTTC
CDR3: CASPTQGTSSYNEQFF
V: TRBV6-1
size: .
D: TRBD2
J: TRBJ2-1

DNA: TGTGCCAGCAGCGCGGGACAAACAAACACTGAAGCTTTCTTT
CDR3: CASSAGQTNTEAFF
V: TRBV9
size: few
D: .
J: TRBJ1-1

DNA: TGTGCCAGCTCACCAGTTCTCACTAGCGGGACCGAGACCCAGTACTTC
CDR3: CASSPVLTSGTETQYF
V: TRBV18
size: many
D: TRBD2
J: TRBJ2-5

DNA: TGTGCCAGCAGTCGGAGACACACCGGGGGGGCAGAGACCCAGTACTTC
CDR3: CASSRRHTGGAETQYF
V: TRBV7-8
size: many
D: TRBD2
J: TRBJ2-5

DNA: TGTGCCAGCAGCCAAGATCTGGGAGGGCGCACAGATACGCAGTATTTT
CDR3: CASSQDLGGRTDTQYF
V: TRBV14
size: many
D: TRBD2
J: TRBJ2-3

DNA: TGTGCCAGCAGCTACGGCAGGGGACAGGAATCCTACAATGAGCAGTTCTTC
CDR3: CASSYGRGQESYNEQFF
V: TRBV13
size: few
D: TRBD1
J: TRBJ2-1

DNA: TGTGCCAGCAGCTTAGTAGGGGGAGGAATAAGAGATACGCAGTATTTT
CDR3: CASSLVGGGIRDTQYF
V: TRBV7-2
size: many
D: .
J: TRBJ2-3

DNA: TGTGCCAGCAGTGTGGGGACAGCCAACACTGAAGCTTTCTTT
CDR3: CASSVGTANTEAFF
V: TRBV9
size: many
D: TRBD1
J: TRBJ1-1

DNA: TGCGCCAGCACCCCGACGGACAGGAACAATGAGCAGTTCTTC
CDR3: CASTPTDRNNEQFF
V: TRBV5-1
size: .
D: TRBD1
J: TRBJ2-1

DNA: TGTGCCAGCAGGTCACTAGCGGGAGGGCCCTACAATGAGCAGTTCTTC
CDR3: CASRSLAGGPYNEQFF
V: TRBV28
size: many
D: TRBD2
J: TRBJ2-1

DNA: TGCGCCAGCGGCAAGGACACAAACAATGAGCAGTTCTTC
CDR3: CASGKDTNNEQFF
V: TRBV5-1
size: many
D: .
J: TRBJ2-1

DNA: TGCGCCAGCAGCCAAGATGGGGGGGGAAAGCGGGAGGCCCACCTCTACGAGCAGTACTTC
CDR3: CASSQDGGGKREAHLYEQYF
V: TRBV4-1
size: .
D: TRBD2
J: TRBJ2-7

DNA: TGCAGTGCTAGATTCTCAGGGGGCAACTATGGCTACACCTTC
CDR3: CSARFSGGNYGYTF
V: TRBV20-1
size: many
D: TRBD1
J: TRBJ1-2

DNA: TGTGCCAGCAGTTTACAGACCCGTTCACCCCTCCACTTT
CDR3: CASSLQTRSPLHF
V: TRBV28
size: many
D: .
J: TRBJ1-6